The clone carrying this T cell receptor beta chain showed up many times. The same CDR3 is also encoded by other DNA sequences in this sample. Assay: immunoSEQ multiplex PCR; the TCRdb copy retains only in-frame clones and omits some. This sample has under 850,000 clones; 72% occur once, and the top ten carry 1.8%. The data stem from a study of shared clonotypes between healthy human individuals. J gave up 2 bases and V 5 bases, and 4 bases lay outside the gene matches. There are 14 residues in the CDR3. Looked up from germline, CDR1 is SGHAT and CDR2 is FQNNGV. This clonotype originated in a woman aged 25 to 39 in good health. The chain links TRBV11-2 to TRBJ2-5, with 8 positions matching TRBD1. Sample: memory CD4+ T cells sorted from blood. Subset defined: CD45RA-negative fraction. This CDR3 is CASSLNRGQETQYF. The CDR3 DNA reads TGTGCCAGCAGCCTCAACAGGGGGCAAGAGACCCAGTACTTC.